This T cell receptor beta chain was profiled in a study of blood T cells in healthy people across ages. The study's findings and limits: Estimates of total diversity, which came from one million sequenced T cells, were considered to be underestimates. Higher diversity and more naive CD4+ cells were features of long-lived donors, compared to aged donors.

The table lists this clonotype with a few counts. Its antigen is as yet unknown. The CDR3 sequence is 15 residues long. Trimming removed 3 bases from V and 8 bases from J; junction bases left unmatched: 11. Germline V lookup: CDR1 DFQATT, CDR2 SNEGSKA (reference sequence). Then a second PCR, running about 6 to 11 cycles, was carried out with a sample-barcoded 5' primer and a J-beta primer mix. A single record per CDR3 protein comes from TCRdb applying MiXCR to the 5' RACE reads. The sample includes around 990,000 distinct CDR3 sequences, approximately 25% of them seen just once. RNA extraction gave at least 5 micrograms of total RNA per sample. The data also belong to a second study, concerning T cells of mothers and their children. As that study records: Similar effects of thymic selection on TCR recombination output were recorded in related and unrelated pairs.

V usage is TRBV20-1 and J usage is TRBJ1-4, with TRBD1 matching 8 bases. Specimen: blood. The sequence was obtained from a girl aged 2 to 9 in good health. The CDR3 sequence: CSARGLQGGLEKLFF. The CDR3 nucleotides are TGCAGTGCTAGGGGGCTACAGGGGGGGCTGGAAAAACTGTTTTTT.